This entry concerns a single TCR beta chain. Its target is not known. Here immunoSEQ multiplex PCR was the method, and the copy in TCRdb shows in-frame clones only, minus some. This sample yields 70,000 or so clones, of which roughly 84% are seen a single time; 0.39% belongs to the top ten. The data are from a study of graft-versus-host responses after intestinal transplantation. On the study more broadly: Multivisceral, liver-intestinal, or isolated intestinal grafts were transplanted into recipients.

Study outcomes and limitations: With peak circulating GvH clone levels came an association with early post-transplant HvG declines.

CDR3 length: 12 residues. Germline CDR1 reads MDHEN; CDR2 reads SYDVKM. J gave up 9 bases and V 6 bases, and 6 bases lay outside the gene matches. The specimen was unstimulated CD4+ T cells sorted from spleen or lymph node cells, collected before transplant. This sequence joins TRBV28 and TRBJ2-7, with 9 bases identical to TRBD1. The receptor was isolated from a human donor who was the organ donor for an intestinal transplant. The DNA for the CDR3 is TGTGCCAGCAGACACGGGACAGGGCTGCAGTACGTC. It is translated as CASRHGTGLQYV.